What follows is one TCR beta chain and its context. Its target is unknown. TCRdb reprocessed the reads with MiXCR, giving one entry per CDR3 protein. The table records hundreds of thousands of distinct CDR3 sequences, roughly 36% of them present only once. V shed 7 bases, J shed 0 bases, and the junction held 6 bases outside the gene matches. The CDR3 covers 15 residues. Germline lookup yields CDR1 MNHNS and CDR2 SASEGT. This sample is drawn from a study of T cell repertoires in cytomegalovirus infection. The wider study: Recently described HLA-C-restricted plus well-studied HLA-B-restricted CMV epitopes were used. The public TCR beta signatures pointed to both CMV infection and matching HLA type. Study-wide results and caveats: The study found HLA-C-restricted CMV-specific TCR beta clonotypes dominating the ex vivo response. The cumulative frequency of public TCR beta families identified carriers of CMV plus the relevant HLA.

The clonotype comes from a human donor in good health (CMV status not recorded). Some clones in this sample may be carry-over from other donors' samples. The rearrangement links TRBV6-1 to TRBJ2-5; 9 bases are a match to TRBD2. Sample: cultured PBMCs, taken from culture after CMV antigen stimulation. The DNA of the CDR3 is TGTGCCAGCAATAGCGGGGGAGCAAACCAAGAGACCCAGTACTTC. Amino acids: CASNSGGANQETQYF.